This T cell receptor beta chain comes out of a study of shared clonotypes between healthy human individuals. Study-wide findings and caveats: Relative to their counterparts shared across all four donors, non-shared clonotypes exhibited diminished generation probabilities. Relative to memory subsets, naive subsets generally showed larger estimated richness. Shared clonotypes: 4.5% to 5% naive CD4, under 4% naive CD8, about 2.5% memory CD4, approximately 0.41% memory CD8.

Assay: immunoSEQ multiplex PCR; the TCRdb copy retains only in-frame clones and omits some. The table shows millions of clones, with over 85% occurring only once. The CDR3 is 15 amino acids. Trimming pared 5 bases from V and 4 bases from J, leaving 15 bases between. The germline V gene has CDR1 SGHVS and CDR2 FNYEAQ. Cells designated naive CD8 were CD45RO-negative and were positively selected for CCR7, with terminally differentiated effector memory CD45RA+ cells excluded. A word on this clone: As yet, its antigen is unknown.

The sample taken for sequencing was naive CD8+ T cells sorted from blood. The source of this sequence is a man aged 18 to 30 in good health. The chain uses TRBV7-6 and TRBJ1-5; D is ambiguous. CDR3 residues: CASSGLPGPNQPQHF. The CDR3 bases are TGTGCCAGCAGCGGGTTACCGGGCCCTAATCAGCCCCAGCATTTT.